The source of this TCR beta chain is a study of metastatic and nonmetastatic thyroid tumors. Study-level information: From malignant and benign thyroid patients, repertoires in blood and in tumor or nodule tissue were compared.

Study-level points and caveats: Significantly higher TCR beta diversity was reportedly seen in malignant thyroid tumors than benign nodules, in blood and tumor.

None of the patients had undergone any treatment ahead of thyroid surgery. This clone is deemed medium-sized (0.01 to 0.1%). Its antigen remains unknown. Germline V gene lookup returns CDR1 SGHRS and CDR2 YFSETQ. CDR3 length: 15 amino acids. V lost 4 bases and J lost 2; bases outside the gene matches: 9. Per the original methods: The authors used CDR3 differences across clinicopathological groups to build a distant-metastasis classifier for papillary thyroid cancer. Through MiXCR, TCRdb re-clonotyped the PCR reads. The authors' filters were not applied to this entry. The table lists around 26,000 clones, approximately 20% of them singletons, with about 4.6% in the top ten.

The sequence came from a male donor with papillary thyroid cancer or a benign thyroid nodule (not recorded which). Some clones in this sample may be carry-over from other donors' samples. The V call is TRBV5-1, the J call TRBJ2-7; 7 bases line up with TRBD1. Sequenced sample: blood. CDR3 sequence (DNA): TGCGCCAGCAGCGAGACCGGGACAGTGGCCTACGAGCAGTACTTC. Translating it yields CASSETGTVAYEQYF.